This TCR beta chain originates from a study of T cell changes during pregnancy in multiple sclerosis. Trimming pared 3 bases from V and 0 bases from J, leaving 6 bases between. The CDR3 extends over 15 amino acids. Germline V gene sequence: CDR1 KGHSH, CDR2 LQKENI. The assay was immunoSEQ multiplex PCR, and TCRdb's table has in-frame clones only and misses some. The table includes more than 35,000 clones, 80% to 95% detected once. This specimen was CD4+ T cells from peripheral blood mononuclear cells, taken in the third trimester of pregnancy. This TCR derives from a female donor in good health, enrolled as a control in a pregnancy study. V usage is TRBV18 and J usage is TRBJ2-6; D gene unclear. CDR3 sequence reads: CASSPPLSGANVLTF. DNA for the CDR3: TGTGCCAGCTCACCCCCCCTCTCTGGGGCCAACGTCCTGACTTTC.